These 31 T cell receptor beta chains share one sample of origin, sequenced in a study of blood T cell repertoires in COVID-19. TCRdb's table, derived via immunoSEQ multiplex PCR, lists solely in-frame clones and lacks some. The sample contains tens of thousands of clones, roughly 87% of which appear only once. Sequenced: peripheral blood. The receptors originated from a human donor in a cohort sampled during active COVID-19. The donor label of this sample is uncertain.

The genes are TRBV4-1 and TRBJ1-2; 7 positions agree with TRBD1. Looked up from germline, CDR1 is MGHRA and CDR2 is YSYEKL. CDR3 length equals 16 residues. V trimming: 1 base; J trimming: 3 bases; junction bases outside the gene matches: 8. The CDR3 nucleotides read TGCGCCAGCAGCCAAGGGGCAGGGGGGTTTGACTATGGCTACACCTTC. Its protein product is CASSQGAGGFDYGYTF.

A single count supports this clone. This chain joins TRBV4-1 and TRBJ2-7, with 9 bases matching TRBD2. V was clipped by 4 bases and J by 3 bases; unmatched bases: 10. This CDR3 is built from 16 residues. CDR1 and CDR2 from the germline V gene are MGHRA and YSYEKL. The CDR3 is CASSPLGSGGIYEQYF. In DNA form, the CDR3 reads TGCGCCAGCAGCCCCCTGGGTAGCGGGGGAATCTACGAGCAGTACTTC.

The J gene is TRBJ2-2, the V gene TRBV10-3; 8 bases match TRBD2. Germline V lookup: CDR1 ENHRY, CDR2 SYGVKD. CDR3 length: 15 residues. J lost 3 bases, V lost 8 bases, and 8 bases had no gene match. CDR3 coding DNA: TGTGCCATCCGCTCGGGGGGGGGATACACCGGGGAGCTGTTTTTT. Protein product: CAIRSGGGYTGELFF.

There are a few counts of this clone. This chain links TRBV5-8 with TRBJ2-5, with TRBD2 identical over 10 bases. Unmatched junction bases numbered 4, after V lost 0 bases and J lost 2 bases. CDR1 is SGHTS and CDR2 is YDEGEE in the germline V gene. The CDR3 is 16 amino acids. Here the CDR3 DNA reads TGTGCCAGCAGCTTGGAGCCAGCGGGGGGGCAAGAGACCCAGTACTTC. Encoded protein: CASSLEPAGGQETQYF.

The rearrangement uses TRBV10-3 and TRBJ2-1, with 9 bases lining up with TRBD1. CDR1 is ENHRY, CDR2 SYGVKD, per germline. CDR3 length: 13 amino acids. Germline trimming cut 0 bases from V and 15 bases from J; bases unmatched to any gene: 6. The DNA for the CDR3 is TGTGCCATCAGTGAGTCATACGGGACAGGGCCGTTCTTC. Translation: CAISESYGTGPFF.

The CDR3 coding sequence is TGCGCCAGCAGCTTAGACCCGGGGAGTACCTACAATGAGCAGTTCTTC. It codes for CASSLDPGSTYNEQFF. The chain links TRBV5-1 to TRBJ2-1; D may be TRBD2 (5 bases). From germline, CDR1 is SGHRS and CDR2 YFSETQ. The CDR3 spans 16 residues. V lost 2 bases and J lost 2, with 14 bases in between.

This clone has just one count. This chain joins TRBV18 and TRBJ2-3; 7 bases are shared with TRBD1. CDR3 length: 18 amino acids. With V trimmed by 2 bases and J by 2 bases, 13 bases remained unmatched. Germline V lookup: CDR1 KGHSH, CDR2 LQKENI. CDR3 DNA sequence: TGTGCCAGCTCACCAAACAAACGACAGGGCCCCAACACAGATACGCAGTATTTT. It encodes CASSPNKRQGPNTDTQYF.

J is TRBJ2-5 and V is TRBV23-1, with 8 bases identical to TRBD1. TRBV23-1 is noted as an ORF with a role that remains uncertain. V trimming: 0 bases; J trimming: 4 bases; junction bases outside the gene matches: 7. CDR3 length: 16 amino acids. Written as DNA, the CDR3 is TGCGCCAGCAGTCAATCTCCAGGCAGGGGGCGAGAGACCCAGTACTTC. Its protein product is CASSQSPGRGRETQYF.

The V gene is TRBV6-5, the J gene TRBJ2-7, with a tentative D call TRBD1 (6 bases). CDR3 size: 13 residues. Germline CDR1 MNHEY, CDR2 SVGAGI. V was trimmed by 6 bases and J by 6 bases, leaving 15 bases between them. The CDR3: CASSLQQGTEQYF. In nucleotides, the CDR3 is TGTGCCAGCAGCCTCCAACAGGGCACCGAGCAGTACTTC.

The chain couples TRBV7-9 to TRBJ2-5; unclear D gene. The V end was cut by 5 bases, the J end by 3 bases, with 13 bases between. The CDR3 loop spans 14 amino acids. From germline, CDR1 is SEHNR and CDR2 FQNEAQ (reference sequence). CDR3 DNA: TGTGCCAGCAGCCCCCGCAACACAGAAGAGACCCAGTACTTC. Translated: CASSPRNTEETQYF.

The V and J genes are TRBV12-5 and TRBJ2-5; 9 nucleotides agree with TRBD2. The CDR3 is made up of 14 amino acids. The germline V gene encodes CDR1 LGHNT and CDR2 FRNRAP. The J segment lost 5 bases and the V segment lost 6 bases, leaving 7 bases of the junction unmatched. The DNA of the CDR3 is TGTGCTAGTGGACGGGGACTAGCTTCCGAGACCCAGTACTTC. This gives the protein CASGRGLASETQYF. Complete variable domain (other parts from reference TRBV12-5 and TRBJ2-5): DARVTQTPRHKVTEMGQEVTMRCQPILGHNTVFWYRQTMMQGLELLAYFRNRAPLDDSGMPKDRFSAEMPDATLATLKIQPSEPRDSAVYFCASGRGLASETQYFGPGTRLLVL.

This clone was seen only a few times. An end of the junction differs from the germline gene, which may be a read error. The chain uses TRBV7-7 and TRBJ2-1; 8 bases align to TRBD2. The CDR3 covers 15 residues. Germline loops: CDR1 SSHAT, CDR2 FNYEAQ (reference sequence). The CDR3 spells CASSPRAGGIGEQFF. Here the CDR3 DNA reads TGTGCTAGCAGCCCCCGGGCGGGGGGCATAGGTGAGCAGTTCTTC.

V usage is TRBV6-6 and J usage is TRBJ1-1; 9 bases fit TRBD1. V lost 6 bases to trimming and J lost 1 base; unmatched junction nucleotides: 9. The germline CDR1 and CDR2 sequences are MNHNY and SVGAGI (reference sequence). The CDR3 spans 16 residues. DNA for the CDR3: TGTGCCAGCAGCCGGGACAGGGACGGCGGGAACACTGAAGCTTTCTTT. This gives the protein CASSRDRDGGNTEAFF.

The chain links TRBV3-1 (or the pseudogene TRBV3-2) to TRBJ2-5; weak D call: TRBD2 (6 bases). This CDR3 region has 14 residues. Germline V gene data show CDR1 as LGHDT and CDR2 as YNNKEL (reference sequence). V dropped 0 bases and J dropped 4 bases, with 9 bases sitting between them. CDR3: CASSQESGVETQYF. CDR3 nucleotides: TGTGCCAGCAGCCAAGAATCGGGGGTAGAGACCCAGTACTTC.

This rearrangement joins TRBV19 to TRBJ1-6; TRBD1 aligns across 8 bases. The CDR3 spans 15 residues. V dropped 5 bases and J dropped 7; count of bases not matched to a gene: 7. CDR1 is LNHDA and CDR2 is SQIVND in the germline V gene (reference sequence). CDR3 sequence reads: CASSSRTGTNSPLHF. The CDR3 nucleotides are TGTGCCAGTAGTTCTCGGACAGGGACCAATTCACCCCTCCACTTT.

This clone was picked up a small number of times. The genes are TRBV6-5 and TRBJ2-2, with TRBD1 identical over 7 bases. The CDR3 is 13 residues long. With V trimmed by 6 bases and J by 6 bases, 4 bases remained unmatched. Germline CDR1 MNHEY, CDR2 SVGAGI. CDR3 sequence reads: CASREGAAGELFF. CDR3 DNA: TGTGCCAGCAGAGAGGGGGCAGCCGGGGAGCTGTTTTTT.

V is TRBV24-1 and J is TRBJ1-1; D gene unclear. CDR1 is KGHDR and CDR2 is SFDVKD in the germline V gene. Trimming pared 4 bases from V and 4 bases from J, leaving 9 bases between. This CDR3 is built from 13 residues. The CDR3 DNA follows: TGTGCCACCAGTGAACCGAGGCCCACTGAAGCTTTCTTT. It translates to CATSEPRPTEAFF.

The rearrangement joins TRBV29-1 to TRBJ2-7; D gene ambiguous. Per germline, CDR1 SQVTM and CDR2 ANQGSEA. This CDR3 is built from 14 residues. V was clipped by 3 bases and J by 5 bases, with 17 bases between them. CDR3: CSVDGLTAQNEQYF. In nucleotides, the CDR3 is TGCAGCGTTGATGGTCTTACTGCACAGAACGAGCAGTACTTC.

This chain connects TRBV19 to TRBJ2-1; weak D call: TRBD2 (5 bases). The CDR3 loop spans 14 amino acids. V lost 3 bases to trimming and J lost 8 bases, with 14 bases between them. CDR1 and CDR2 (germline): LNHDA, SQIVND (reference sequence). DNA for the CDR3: TGTGCCAGTAGTATCGGGAACACTCGCGATGAGCAGTTCTTC. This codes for CASSIGNTRDEQFF.

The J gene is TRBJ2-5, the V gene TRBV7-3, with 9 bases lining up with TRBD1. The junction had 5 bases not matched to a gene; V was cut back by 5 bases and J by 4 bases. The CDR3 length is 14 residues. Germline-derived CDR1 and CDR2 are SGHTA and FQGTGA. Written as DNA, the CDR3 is TGTGCCAGCAGCCCACAGGGGGCAAGAGAGACCCAGTACTTC. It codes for CASSPQGARETQYF.

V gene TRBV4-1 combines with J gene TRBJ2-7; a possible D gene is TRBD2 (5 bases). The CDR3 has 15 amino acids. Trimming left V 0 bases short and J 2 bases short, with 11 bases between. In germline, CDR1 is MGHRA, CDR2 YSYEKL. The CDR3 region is CASSQEDFNTYEQYF. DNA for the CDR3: TGCGCCAGCAGCCAAGAGGACTTCAACACCTACGAGCAGTACTTC.

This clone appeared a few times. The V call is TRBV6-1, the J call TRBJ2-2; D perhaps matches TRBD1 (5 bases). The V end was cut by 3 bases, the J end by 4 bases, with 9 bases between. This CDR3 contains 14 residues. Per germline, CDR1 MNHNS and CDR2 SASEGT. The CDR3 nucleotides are TGTGCCAGCAGTGAGAAAGGGGTCACCGGGGAGCTGTTTTTT. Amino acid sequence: CASSEKGVTGELFF.

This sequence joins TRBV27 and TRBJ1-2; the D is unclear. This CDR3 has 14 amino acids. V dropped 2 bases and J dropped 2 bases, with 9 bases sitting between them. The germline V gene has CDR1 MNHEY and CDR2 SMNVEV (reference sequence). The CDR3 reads CASSLDGGNYGYTF. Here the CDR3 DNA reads TGTGCCAGCAGTTTAGACGGCGGAAACTATGGCTACACCTTC.

The chain's CDR3 is CASSVGGQGGAEKLFF. CDR3 sequence (DNA): TGTGCCAGCAGCGTAGGGGGACAAGGGGGCGCGGAAAAACTGTTTTTT. The rearrangement uses TRBV9 and TRBJ1-4, with 7 bases fitting TRBD1. The CDR3 spans 16 residues. The ends lost 0 bases at V and 8 bases at J; junction bases unmatched: 10. CDR1 is SGDLS, CDR2 YYNGEE, per germline.

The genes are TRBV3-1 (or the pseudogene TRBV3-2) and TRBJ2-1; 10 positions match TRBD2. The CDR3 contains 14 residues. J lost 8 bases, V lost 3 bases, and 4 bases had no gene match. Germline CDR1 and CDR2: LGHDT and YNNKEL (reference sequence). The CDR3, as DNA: TGTGCCAGCAGCCAGAGAGCGGGGGGGCATGAGCAGTTCTTC. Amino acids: CASSQRAGGHEQFF.

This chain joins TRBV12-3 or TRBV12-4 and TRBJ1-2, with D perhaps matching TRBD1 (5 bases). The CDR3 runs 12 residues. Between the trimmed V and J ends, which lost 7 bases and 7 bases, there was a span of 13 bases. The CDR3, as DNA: TGTGCCAGCACAAGTACAGGCATTGGCTACACCTTC. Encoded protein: CASTSTGIGYTF.

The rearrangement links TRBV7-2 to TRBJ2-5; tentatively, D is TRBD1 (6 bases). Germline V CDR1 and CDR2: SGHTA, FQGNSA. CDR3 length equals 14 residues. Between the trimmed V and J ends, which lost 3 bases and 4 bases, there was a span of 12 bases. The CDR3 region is CASSFQTGGETQYF. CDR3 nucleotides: TGTGCCAGCAGCTTCCAGACAGGTGGAGAGACCCAGTACTTC.

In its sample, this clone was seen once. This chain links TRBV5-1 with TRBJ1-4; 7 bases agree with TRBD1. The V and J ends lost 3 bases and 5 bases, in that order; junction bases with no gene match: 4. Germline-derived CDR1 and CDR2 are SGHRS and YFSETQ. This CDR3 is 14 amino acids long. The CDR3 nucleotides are TGCGCCAGCAGCTCGGGGACAGAGAATGAAAAACTGTTTTTT. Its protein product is CASSSGTENEKLFF.

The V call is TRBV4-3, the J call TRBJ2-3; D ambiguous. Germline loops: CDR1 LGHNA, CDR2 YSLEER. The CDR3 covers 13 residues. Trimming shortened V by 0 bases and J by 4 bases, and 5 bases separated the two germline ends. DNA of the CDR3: TGCGCCAGCAGCCAAGACGTCCCAGATACGCAGTATTTT. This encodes CASSQDVPDTQYF.

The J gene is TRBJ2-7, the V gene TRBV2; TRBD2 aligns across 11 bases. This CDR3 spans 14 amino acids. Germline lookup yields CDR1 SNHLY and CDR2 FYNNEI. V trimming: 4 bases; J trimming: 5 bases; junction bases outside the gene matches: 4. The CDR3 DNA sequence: TGTGCCAGCAGTGTAACTAGCGGGGGAAACGAGCAGTACTTC. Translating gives CASSVTSGGNEQYF. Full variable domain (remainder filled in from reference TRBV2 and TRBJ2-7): EPEVTQTPSHQVTQMGQEVILRCVPISNHLYFYWYRQILGQKVEFLVSFYNNEISEKSEIFDDQFSVERPDGSNFTLKIRSTKLEDSAMYFCASSVTSGGNEQYFGPGTRLTVT.

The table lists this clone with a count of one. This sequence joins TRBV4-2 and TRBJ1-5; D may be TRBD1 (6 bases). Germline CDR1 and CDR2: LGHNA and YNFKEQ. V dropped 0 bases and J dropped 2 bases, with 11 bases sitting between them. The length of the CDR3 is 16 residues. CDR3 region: CASSQDDRQGNQPQHF. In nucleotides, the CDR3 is TGTGCCAGCAGCCAAGATGACAGGCAGGGCAATCAGCCCCAGCATTTT.